A selection of T cell receptor beta chains follows, all from one sample in a study of shared clonotypes between healthy human individuals. Libraries were prepared by immunoSEQ multiplex PCR; TCRdb keeps only in-frame clonotypes and omits some of them. Of millions of clones listed, just under 95% were seen once; the top ten hold 1% to 1.3%. The sample comprised naive CD8+ T cells sorted from blood. All receptors come from a man aged 18 to 29 in good health. CDR3s include the opening cysteine and the closing phenylalanine or tryptophan. A D gene is named only where the DNA matches it firmly. Clone sizes are given selectively: once, few, many, or a class where the clone is expanded.

j_gene: TRBJ2-5; v_gene: TRBV2; abundance: NA; d_gene: TRBD1; CDR3nt: TGTGCCAGCAGTGGAGGGGACAGGGAAGAGACCCAGTACTTC; CDR3aa: CASSGGDREETQYF
j_gene: TRBJ2-1; v_gene: TRBV7-8; abundance: NA; d_gene: TRBD1; CDR3nt: TGTGCCAGCAGCCGGGACAGGGGATTACATAACAATGAGCAGTTCTTC; CDR3aa: CASSRDRGLHNNEQFF
j_gene: TRBJ2-2; v_gene: TRBV13; abundance: NA; d_gene: NA; CDR3nt: TGTGCCAGCAGCTTCAGGGGCACCGGGGAGCTGTTTTTT; CDR3aa: CASSFRGTGELFF
j_gene: TRBJ2-2; v_gene: TRBV7-9; abundance: NA; d_gene: TRBD1; CDR3nt: TGTGCCAGCAGCGAGACAGGGGGGTACACCGGGGAGCTGTTTTTT; CDR3aa: CASSETGGYTGELFF
j_gene: TRBJ1-4; v_gene: TRBV10-2; abundance: once; d_gene: NA; CDR3nt: TGCGCCAGCAGTGAGAGGGCATATGGGGAAAAACTGTTTTTT; CDR3aa: CASSERAYGEKLFF
j_gene: TRBJ2-7; v_gene: TRBV6-6; abundance: NA; d_gene: NA; CDR3nt: TGTGCCAGCAGTCCCTCGGGCAGTTCCTACGAGCAGTACTTC; CDR3aa: CASSPSGSSYEQYF
j_gene: TRBJ2-1; v_gene: TRBV11-2; abundance: NA; d_gene: NA; CDR3nt: TGTGCCAGCAGCTTAGGGGGACCAAGGGGAGGGTTCTTC; CDR3aa: CASSLGGPRGGFF
j_gene: TRBJ1-1; v_gene: TRBV30; abundance: NA; d_gene: NA; CDR3nt: TGTGCCTGGAGGGAGGGTTGGACTGAAGCTTTCTTT; CDR3aa: CAWREGWTEAFF
j_gene: TRBJ2-7; v_gene: TRBV19; abundance: NA; d_gene: NA; CDR3nt: TGTGCCAGTAGTCACAAGGACACGGGGACCTACGAGCAGTACTTC; CDR3aa: CASSHKDTGTYEQYF
j_gene: TRBJ1-2; v_gene: TRBV10-1; abundance: NA; d_gene: TRBD1; CDR3nt: TGCGCCAGCAGAGGCTCCGGGACAGGGGAGAACTATGGCTACACCTTC; CDR3aa: CASRGSGTGENYGYTF
j_gene: TRBJ2-7; v_gene: TRBV28; abundance: NA; d_gene: TRBD1; CDR3nt: TGTGCCAGCAGTTCGCAGGGGGCAGACTACGAGCAGTACTTC; CDR3aa: CASSSQGADYEQYF
j_gene: TRBJ1-1; v_gene: TRBV6-5; abundance: once; d_gene: NA; CDR3nt: TGTGCCAGCAGTCGACAGGCCGTGAACACTGAAGCTTTCTTT; CDR3aa: CASSRQAVNTEAFF
j_gene: TRBJ2-7; v_gene: TRBV19; abundance: NA; d_gene: NA; CDR3nt: TGTGCCAGTAGTATGGGTCAGGGGAAAAGCTCCTACGAGCAGTACTTC; CDR3aa: CASSMGQGKSSYEQYF
j_gene: TRBJ1-5; v_gene: TRBV16; abundance: NA; d_gene: NA; CDR3nt: TGTGCCAGCAGCCAATCCGGGGGGCAGCCCCAGCATTTT; CDR3aa: CASSQSGGQPQHF
j_gene: TRBJ2-3; v_gene: TRBV29-1; abundance: NA; d_gene: NA; CDR3nt: TGCAGCGTTGAAGACGAACGGGGGACAGATACGCAGTATTTT; CDR3aa: CSVEDERGTDTQYF
j_gene: TRBJ1-1; v_gene: TRBV7-9; abundance: NA; d_gene: TRBD1; CDR3nt: TGTGCCAGCAACAAACAGGGGAGAGACACTGAAGCTTTCTTT; CDR3aa: CASNKQGRDTEAFF
j_gene: TRBJ2-1; v_gene: TRBV30; abundance: NA; d_gene: TRBD2; CDR3nt: TGTGCCTGGAGTGTACTCGCGGGGGGGCCTAATGAGCAGTTCTTC; CDR3aa: CAWSVLAGGPNEQFF
j_gene: TRBJ1-6; v_gene: TRBV5-6; abundance: NA; d_gene: NA; CDR3nt: TGTGCCAGCAGCTTGGCACAGGGAGATTCACCCCTCCACTTT; CDR3aa: CASSLAQGDSPLHF
j_gene: TRBJ2-1; v_gene: TRBV4-1; abundance: NA; d_gene: TRBD2; CDR3nt: TGCGCCAGCAGCCAAGAGCTAGCGGAGGACGTCAACAGAGCTTACAATGAGCAGTTCTTC; CDR3aa: CASSQELAEDVNRAYNEQFF
j_gene: TRBJ1-1; v_gene: TRBV19; abundance: NA; d_gene: NA; CDR3nt: TGTGCCAGTAGTGCGCACCGGACGGTAGAAGCTTTCTTT; CDR3aa: CASSAHRTVEAFF
j_gene: TRBJ2-7; v_gene: TRBV9; abundance: NA; d_gene: TRBD1; CDR3nt: TGTGCCAGCAGCGGTGGACAGGGGGCCGACGAGCAGTACTTC; CDR3aa: CASSGGQGADEQYF
j_gene: TRBJ2-7; v_gene: TRBV5-1; abundance: NA; d_gene: NA; CDR3nt: TGCGCCAGCAGCTTGGGAGGGTTGTACGAGCAGTACTTC; CDR3aa: CASSLGGLYEQYF
j_gene: TRBJ2-7; v_gene: TRBV5-1; abundance: once; d_gene: NA; CDR3nt: TGCGCCAGCAGCTTGGGCCATTCGAGCTCCTACGAGCAGTACTTC; CDR3aa: CASSLGHSSSYEQYF
j_gene: TRBJ1-6; v_gene: TRBV19; abundance: once; d_gene: NA; CDR3nt: TGTGCCAGTAGCCCAGGGTCAGCACCCCTCCACTTT; CDR3aa: CASSPGSAPLHF
j_gene: TRBJ1-1; v_gene: TRBV9; abundance: NA; d_gene: NA; CDR3nt: TGTGCCAGCAGCGTAGGTGGGGGGACGAGTGCTTTCTTT; CDR3aa: CASSVGGGTSAFF
j_gene: TRBJ2-1; v_gene: TRBV10-2; abundance: NA; d_gene: NA; CDR3nt: TGCGCCAGCAGTGAGTCGGAGAATGAGCAGTTCTTC; CDR3aa: CASSESENEQFF
j_gene: TRBJ2-5; v_gene: TRBV5-1; abundance: few; d_gene: TRBD2; CDR3nt: TGCGCCAGCAGCTTGGCGGGACTAGCGGTAGAGACCCAGTACTTC; CDR3aa: CASSLAGLAVETQYF